This is a list of T cell receptor beta chains from one sample in a study of T cells after yellow fever vaccination. TCRdb analysed the 5' RACE reads with MiXCR anew, one entry per CDR3 protein. Of about 130,000 distinct CDR3 sequences listed, about 8.4% are singletons. Material: CD8+ T cells sorted from PBMCs, obtained on the day of the yellow fever booster vaccination. These receptors were collected from a man aged 18 to 30 who received the YFV17D yellow fever vaccine. The CDR3 runs from the conserved cysteine through the conserved F or W. The order of the fields is clone size, D gene, V gene, J gene, CDR3 protein, CDR3 DNA. A D gene is named only where the DNA matches it firmly. Rows may omit the clone size; those that give it use once, few, many or a size class.

.,.,TRBV5-4,TRBJ2-5,CASSSQSRGLRGETQYF,TGTGCCAGCAGCTCGCAGTCGCGGGGACTGAGGGGAGAGACCCAGTACTTC
.,TRBD1,TRBV7-6,TRBJ1-6,CASSYGQGGVSPLHF,TGTGCCAGCAGCTACGGACAGGGTGGGGTATCACCCCTCCACTTT
few,.,TRBV12-3/TRBV12-4,TRBJ1-6,CASSWGIGVEDSPLHF,TGTGCCAGCAGTTGGGGCATCGGGGTTGAGGATTCACCCCTCCACTTT
few,.,TRBV27,TRBJ1-5,CASRLGGFNNQPQHF,TGTGCCAGCAGACTCGGGGGCTTCAACAATCAGCCCCAGCATTTT
many,.,TRBV6-5,TRBJ2-7,CASSPRKVYYEQYF,TGTGCCAGCAGCCCCCGGAAAGTCTACTACGAGCAGTACTTC
few,TRBD1,TRBV20-1,TRBJ2-3,CSTDRAMADTQYF,TGCAGCACTGACAGGGCAATGGCAGATACGCAGTATTTT
.,.,TRBV12-3/TRBV12-4,TRBJ1-3,CASSPPGENTIYF,TGTGCCAGCAGTCCCCCAGGGGAAAACACCATATATTTT
few,TRBD2,TRBV30,TRBJ2-1,CAWSSDPRLAGSSYNEQFF,TGTGCCTGGAGTTCAGACCCGCGACTAGCGGGGAGCTCCTACAATGAGCAGTTCTTC
few,.,TRBV5-4,TRBJ1-2,CASSLEQAWGYTF,TGTGCCAGCAGCTTGGAGCAGGCCTGGGGCTACACCTTC
.,.,TRBV7-9,TRBJ1-1,CASSLAQTGNTEAFF,TGTGCCAGCAGCTTAGCCCAGACCGGGAACACTGAAGCTTTCTTT
many,.,TRBV12-3/TRBV12-4,TRBJ2-1,CASSFPPAGYNEQFF,TGTGCCAGCAGTTTCCCCCCGGCGGGATACAATGAGCAGTTCTTC
few,.,TRBV30,TRBJ1-1,CAWSVTQEAFF,TGTGCCTGGAGTGTAACCCAAGAAGCTTTCTTT
.,.,TRBV4-3,TRBJ2-2,CASSQALRKGELFF,TGCGCCAGCAGCCAAGCGTTGCGGAAAGGAGAACTGTTTTTT
few,.,TRBV12-3/TRBV12-4,TRBJ1-2,CASRLGRAHGYTF,TGTGCCAGCAGGCTTGGGAGGGCCCATGGCTACACCTTC
few,TRBD2,TRBV6-5,TRBJ2-3,CASSQVVAGGPTDTQYF,TGTGCCAGCAGCCAGGTGGTAGCGGGGGGACCCACAGATACGCAGTATTTT
.,.,TRBV12-3/TRBV12-4,TRBJ2-3,CASTPSPTDTQYF,TGTGCCAGCACCCCATCCCCCACAGATACGCAGTATTTT
few,TRBD1,TRBV29-1,TRBJ1-1,CSAPGQMNTEAFF,TGCAGCGCGCCGGGACAGATGAACACTGAAGCTTTCTTT
few,TRBD2,TRBV7-9,TRBJ2-5,CASSFPSGDETQYF,TGTGCCAGCAGCTTCCCTAGCGGGGACGAGACCCAGTACTTC
.,TRBD1,TRBV6-2/TRBV6-3,TRBJ1-5,CASRLQGVMKPQHF,TGTGCCAGCAGATTACAGGGGGTAATGAAGCCCCAGCATTTT
few,TRBD1,TRBV4-3,TRBJ2-7,CASSQLYRGPYEQYF,TGCGCCAGCAGCCAATTATACAGGGGGCCCTACGAGCAGTACTTC
few,.,TRBV7-6,TRBJ2-6,CASSLVTSSGANVLTF,TGTGCCAGCAGCTTGGTCACCAGCTCTGGGGCCAACGTCCTGACTTTC
many,TRBD2,TRBV5-1,TRBJ2-3,CASSLWEGLNSDTQYF,TGCGCCAGCAGCTTGTGGGAGGGTCTAAATTCGGATACGCAGTATTTT
many,.,TRBV29-1,TRBJ2-1,CSVPPPGSSYNEQFF,TGCAGCGTCCCACCCCCGGGGAGCTCCTACAATGAGCAGTTCTTC
few,.,TRBV10-3,TRBJ2-2,CAVGRGAGELFF,TGTGCCGTTGGCAGGGGGGCCGGGGAGCTGTTTTTT
.,TRBD1,TRBV4-3,TRBJ2-7,CASSQGTGTPYEQYF,TGCGCCAGCAGCCAAGGGACAGGGACCCCCTACGAGCAGTACTTC
.,.,TRBV15,TRBJ1-5,CATSRDLGIGQPQHF,TGTGCCACCAGCAGAGATTTAGGGATTGGTCAGCCCCAGCATTTT
few,TRBD1,TRBV20-1,TRBJ1-4,CSARAIPGGEKLFF,TGCAGTGCTAGAGCCATCCCAGGGGGTGAAAAACTGTTTTTT
.,TRBD2,TRBV20-1,TRBJ2-3,CSADRRGGLTDTQYF,TGCAGTGCTGACCGGCGCGGGGGGCTCACAGATACGCAGTATTTT
many,TRBD1,TRBV6-1,TRBJ2-5,CASSEAPQGPQETQYF,TGTGCCAGCAGTGAAGCCCCACAGGGGCCTCAAGAGACCCAGTACTTC
many,TRBD2,TRBV7-8,TRBJ2-1,CASSLGTSGANEQFF,TGTGCCAGCAGCTTAGGGACTAGCGGGGCGAATGAGCAGTTCTTC
.,TRBD2,TRBV6-5,TRBJ2-1,CASSYSMAGGGSYNEQFF,TGTGCCAGCAGTTACTCGATGGCGGGGGGAGGCTCCTACAATGAGCAGTTCTTC
few,.,TRBV6-5,TRBJ1-1,CASSYKFGPGLAFF,.
few,.,TRBV5-6,TRBJ2-5,CASSFYEEGTGETQYF,TGTGCCAGCAGCTTCTACGAGGAAGGAACCGGGGAGACCCAGTACTTC
few,.,TRBV3-2,TRBJ2-5,CASSHETQETQYF,TGTGCCAGCAGCCACGAGACCCAAGAGACCCAGTACTTC
.,.,TRBV7-9,TRBJ1-2,CASSDKTNYGYTF,TGTGCCAGCAGTGACAAGACTAACTATGGCTACACCTTC
many,.,TRBV6-5,TRBJ1-5,CASSSTGNQPQHF,TGTGCCAGCAGTTCAACAGGCAATCAGCCCCAGCATTTT
.,.,TRBV7-3,TRBJ1-1,CASSHSTRNTEAFF,TGTGCCAGCAGTCATTCGACGAGGAACACTGAAGCTTTCTTT
.,.,TRBV27,TRBJ1-2,CASSLSPLQYGYTF,TGTGCCAGCAGTTTATCGCCCCTTCAGTATGGCTACACCTTC
many,TRBD1,TRBV4-3,TRBJ2-2,CASSLEERTGVTGELFF,TGCGCCAGCAGCCTAGAGGAAAGGACAGGGGTGACCGGGGAGCTGTTTTTT
.,TRBD2,TRBV10-2,TRBJ2-6,CASRGGVAAGANVLTF,TGCGCCAGCAGGGGAGGGGTCGCGGCTGGGGCCAACGTCCTGACTTTC
.,TRBD1,TRBV11-2,TRBJ1-5,CASSLGTGTNQPQHF,TGTGCCAGCAGCCTCGGGACAGGGACCAATCAGCCCCAGCATTTT
few,.,TRBV9,TRBJ1-1,CASSPGTSGTEAFF,TGTGCCAGCAGCCCAGGGACCTCGGGGACTGAAGCTTTCTTT
.,TRBD1,TRBV19,TRBJ1-2,CASRPSGQGNGYTF,TGTGCCAGTAGGCCCTCGGGACAGGGAAATGGCTACACCTTC
few,.,TRBV5-6,TRBJ1-6,CASSLGGPSYNSPLHF,TGTGCCAGCAGCTTGGGGGGTCCATCCTATAATTCACCCCTCCACTTT
many,TRBD1,TRBV4-1,TRBJ2-7,CASSQARQGNYEQYF,TGCGCCAGCAGCCAAGCGCGACAGGGAAATTACGAGCAGTACTTC